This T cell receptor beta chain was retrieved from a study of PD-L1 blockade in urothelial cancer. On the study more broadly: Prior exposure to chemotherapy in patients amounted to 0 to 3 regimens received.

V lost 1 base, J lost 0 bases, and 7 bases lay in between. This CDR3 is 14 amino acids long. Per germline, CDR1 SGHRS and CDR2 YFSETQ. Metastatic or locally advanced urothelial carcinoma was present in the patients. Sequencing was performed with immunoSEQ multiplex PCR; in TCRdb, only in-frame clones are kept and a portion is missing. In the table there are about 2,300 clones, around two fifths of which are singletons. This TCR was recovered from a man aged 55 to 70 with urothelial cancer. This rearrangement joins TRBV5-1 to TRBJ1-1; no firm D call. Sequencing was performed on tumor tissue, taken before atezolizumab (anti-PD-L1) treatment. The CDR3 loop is CASSLSELNTEAFF. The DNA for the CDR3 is TGCGCCAGCAGCTTGTCAGAGCTGAACACTGAAGCTTTCTTT.